This TCR beta chain is from a study of blood T cell repertoires in COVID-19. Study at large: Whether acute or convalescent, the COVID-19 samples came from the United States, Italy and Spain. PBMCs, B-cell-depleted T cells, or T cells provided the cDNA or gDNA that made up the material.

As processed by the authors: Reference gene primer amplification in the assay estimated nucleated cell counts. The protocol was immunoSEQ multiplex PCR, while the TCRdb copy is restricted to in-frame clones and leaves out a portion. The V and J calls and the clone size are those of that table, but D and trimming were determined from the DNA. The table includes more than 90,000 clones, approximately 85% detected once. The V gene lost 5 bases and the J gene lost 6 bases, with 13 bases spanning the gap. CDR3 length: 13 residues. Germline values: CDR1 MNHEY, CDR2 SMNVEV (reference sequence). V and J are TRBV27 and TRBJ1-1; D not resolved. Sequenced input: peripheral blood. This clonotype was sampled from a man between 65 and 79 years old with acute or convalescent COVID-19. CDR3: CASSKWPVAEAFF. The CDR3 DNA sequence: TGTGCCAGCAGTAAATGGCCTGTTGCTGAAGCTTTCTTT.